The 4 T cell receptor beta chains reported below all come from one sample, sequenced in a study of T-cell memory formation after mild COVID-19. TCRdb re-derived calls from the 5' RACE reads in MiXCR, one entry per CDR3 protein. The table has about 400,000 distinct CDR3 sequences, under 15% seen once. The specimen sequenced was PBMCs or a T cell subset sorted from them (not recorded which). The receptors here all came from a man younger than 35 who had mild COVID-19 (a few samples of this study predate the infection). Cell type and time point are not known.

The chain carries TRBV7-9 and TRBJ2-5; D call uncertain. The CDR3 extends over 13 amino acids. The V end lost 4 bases, the J end lost 4 bases, and 10 bases lay between the germline ends. Looked up from germline, CDR1 is SEHNR and CDR2 is FQNEAQ (reference sequence). The DNA for the CDR3 is TGTGCCAGCAGCTCCGGCCAGCGAGAGACCCAGTACTTC. It codes for CASSSGQRETQYF.

This clonotype was found a few times. This chain uses TRBV7-8 with TRBJ2-7; no clear D. Germline CDR1 reads SGHVS; CDR2 reads FQNEAQ. The CDR3 has 14 amino acids. Trimming took off 8 bases at V and 4 bases at J, with 18 bases between the two ends. CDR3 bases: TGTGCCAGCCACAGCGCCATGTACCCGTACGAGCAGTACTTC. This translates into CASHSAMYPYEQYF.

The J gene is TRBJ2-5, the V gene TRBV9, with 7 bases identical to TRBD2. This CDR3 region has 15 residues. CDR1 is SGDLS and CDR2 is YYNGEE in the germline V gene. With 0 bases clipped from V and 5 bases from J, the junction kept 7 bases outside the gene matches. CDR3 amino acids: CASSVGSGVAETQYF. CDR3 sequence (DNA): TGTGCCAGCAGCGTAGGCAGCGGGGTAGCGGAGACCCAGTACTTC.

This clonotype was counted a few times. The chain has TRBV20-1 and TRBJ1-4; D remains ambiguous. The CDR3 extends over 14 amino acids. Germline CDR1 reads DFQATT; CDR2 reads SNEGSKA (reference sequence). Deletions cut 5 bases from V and 0 bases from J, with 10 bases between. The CDR3 spells CSAQHEATNEKLFF. CDR3 coding DNA: TGCAGTGCTCAACATGAGGCAACTAATGAAAAACTGTTTTTT.